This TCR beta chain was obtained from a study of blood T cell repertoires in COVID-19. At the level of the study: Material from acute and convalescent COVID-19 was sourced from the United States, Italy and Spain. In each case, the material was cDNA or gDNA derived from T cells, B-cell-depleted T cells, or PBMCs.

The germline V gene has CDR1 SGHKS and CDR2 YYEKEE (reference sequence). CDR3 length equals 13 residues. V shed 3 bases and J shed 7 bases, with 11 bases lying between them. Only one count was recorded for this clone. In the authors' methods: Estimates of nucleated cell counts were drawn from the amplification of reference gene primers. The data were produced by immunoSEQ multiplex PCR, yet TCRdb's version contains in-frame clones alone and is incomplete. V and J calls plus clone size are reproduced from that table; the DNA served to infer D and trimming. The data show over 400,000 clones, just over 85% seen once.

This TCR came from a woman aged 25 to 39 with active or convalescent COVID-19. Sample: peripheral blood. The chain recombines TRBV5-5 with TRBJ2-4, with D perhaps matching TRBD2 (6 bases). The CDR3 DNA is TGTGCCAGCAGCTCGGGGGACGTTAACATTCAGTACTTC. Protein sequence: CASSSGDVNIQYF.